One sample yielded the 14 T cell receptor beta chains listed below, sequenced in a study of blood T cell repertoires in COVID-19. The repertoire was sequenced with immunoSEQ multiplex PCR; TCRdb's copy has only in-frame clones and lacks some. Here the sample spans 250,000 to 300,000 clones, around 83% being singletons. The specimen sequenced was peripheral blood. The origin of the receptors is a man between 18 and 35 years old with active or convalescent COVID-19.

This clone appeared a single time. The rearrangement uses TRBV5-4 and TRBJ2-7; 8 bases agree with TRBD1. Looked up from germline, CDR1 is SGHNT and CDR2 is YYREEE (reference sequence). The junction had 9 bases not matched to a gene; V was cut back by 2 bases and J by 5 bases. The CDR3 has 15 residues. CDR3 protein: CASSFTGGYRDEQYF. For the CDR3, the DNA is TGTGCCAGCAGCTTTACAGGGGGGTATCGCGACGAGCAGTACTTC.

This chain connects TRBV30 to TRBJ2-7; D perhaps matches TRBD1 (6 bases). The ends were cut back, 5 bases at V and 7 bases at J, with 12 bases in the middle. The CDR3 sequence is 11 residues long. Per germline, CDR1 GTSNPN and CDR2 SVGIG (reference sequence). The CDR3 sequence: CAWEEGVEQYF. In nucleotides, the CDR3 is TGTGCCTGGGAAGAGGGGGTAGAGCAGTACTTC.

The J gene is TRBJ1-2, the V gene TRBV3-1 (or the pseudogene TRBV3-2), with D possibly TRBD1 on 6 matching bases. CDR3 size: 12 residues. Germline V gene data show CDR1 as LGHDT and CDR2 as YNNKEL (reference sequence). V shed 6 bases and J shed 11 bases, with 16 bases lying between them. The CDR3 loop is CASRGQGRRYTF. The CDR3 DNA reads TGTGCCAGCAGAGGTCAGGGGCGGAGGTACACCTTC.

The chain recombines TRBV27 with TRBJ1-5, with D possibly being TRBD1 (6 bases). Germline loops: CDR1 MNHEY, CDR2 SMNVEV (reference sequence). CDR3 length: 14 residues. Trimming left V 5 bases short and J 6 bases short, with 14 bases between. CDR3 sequence (DNA): TGTGCCAGCAGTCGACCAGGGGTTGGTCAGCCCCAGCATTTT. As protein: CASSRPGVGQPQHF.

The chain is built from TRBV28 and TRBJ1-5, with D possibly being TRBD1 (6 bases). Per the germline V gene, CDR1 is MDHEN and CDR2 is SYDVKM. V was clipped by 3 bases and J by 6 bases, with 15 bases between them. The CDR3 spans 15 residues. CDR3 protein: CASSLMGAEGQPQHF. In nucleotides, the CDR3 is TGTGCCAGCAGTTTGATGGGGGCAGAGGGTCAGCCCCAGCATTTT.

The chain links TRBV28 to TRBJ1-5, with no clear D. V lost 5 bases and J 4 bases, leaving 12 bases between the germline ends. There are 14 residues in the CDR3. Germline V gives CDR1 MDHEN, CDR2 SYDVKM. CDR3 coding DNA: TGTGCCAGCAGTACACCGACGGAGAATCAGCCCCAGCATTTT. Its protein is CASSTPTENQPQHF.

On this clone: The same CDR3 can be traced to other DNA sequences in this sample. The chain combines TRBV6-5 with TRBJ1-2; 10 bases map to TRBD1. Germline V CDR1 and CDR2: MNHEY, SVGAGI. CDR3 length: 14 amino acids. J was trimmed by 0 bases and V by 6 bases; bases with no gene match: 1. Here the CDR3 DNA reads TGTGCCAGCAGGACAGGGGGCGCTAACTATGGCTACACCTTC. Translated, it gives CASRTGGANYGYTF.

The genes are TRBV7-2 and TRBJ2-7; a possible D gene is TRBD2 (5 bases). Germline CDR1 is SGHTA and CDR2 is FQGNSA. The CDR3 has 12 amino acids. V dropped 6 bases and J dropped 7 bases, with 13 bases sitting between them. This CDR3 is CASRQTSGEQYF. The CDR3 coding sequence is TGTGCCAGCAGGCAAACCTCGGGGGAGCAGTACTTC.

This clone was detected only a few times. This CDR3 is CSVAGTGSSYEQYF. CDR3 coding DNA: TGCAGCGTTGCCGGGACAGGGAGCTCCTACGAGCAGTACTTC. This chain uses TRBV29-1 with TRBJ2-7, with 9 bases lining up with TRBD1. The CDR3 covers 14 residues. Germline trimming cut 4 bases from V and 0 bases from J; bases unmatched to any gene: 4. Per the germline V gene, CDR1 is SQVTM and CDR2 is ANQGSEA.

The V and J genes are TRBV19 and TRBJ1-6; TRBD1 matches 7 bases. The CDR3 runs 14 residues. Germline V gene data show CDR1 as LNHDA and CDR2 as SQIVND (reference sequence). Unmatched junction bases numbered 5, after V lost 5 bases and J lost 7 bases. CDR3 protein: CASSPGQINSPLHF. CDR3 in DNA: TGTGCCAGTAGTCCGGGACAGATCAATTCACCCCTCCACTTT.

The V gene is TRBV6-5, the J gene TRBJ2-3; D is uncertain. Germline CDR1 MNHEY, CDR2 SVGAGI. V shed 6 bases and J shed 6 bases, with 7 bases lying between them. This CDR3 is 11 amino acids long. The CDR3 is CASRFADTQYF. Here the CDR3 DNA reads TGTGCCAGCAGATTCGCGGATACGCAGTATTTT.

This chain links TRBV7-6 with TRBJ2-2; 8 bases agree with TRBD2. V trimming: 4 bases; J trimming: 0 bases; junction bases outside the gene matches: 4. Germline V gene data show CDR1 as SGHVS and CDR2 as FNYEAQ. The CDR3 is made up of 16 amino acids. CDR3 nucleotide sequence: TGTGCCAGCAGCTACACGGGGGGGGCGAACACCGGGGAGCTGTTTTTT. Encoded protein: CASSYTGGANTGELFF.

Ten or more counts support this clone. This rearrangement joins TRBV6-2 or TRBV6-3 to TRBJ2-7; 9 nucleotides agree with TRBD2. The ends lost 0 bases at V and 4 bases at J; junction bases unmatched: 1. The CDR3 runs 14 residues. The germline V gene has CDR1 MNHEY and CDR2 SVGEGT. Written as DNA, the CDR3 is TGTGCCAGCAGTTACTCTAGCGGGAGTTACGAGCAGTACTTC. It yields the protein CASSYSSGSYEQYF.

V is TRBV9 and J is TRBJ2-1; D may be TRBD2 (6 bases). Between the trimmed V and J ends, which lost 4 bases and 6 bases, there was a span of 17 bases. The CDR3 consists of 15 residues. CDR1 SGDLS and CDR2 YYNGEE come from the germline V gene. CDR3 sequence (DNA): TGTGCCAGCAGCCTGGGGGGAGATAACCCCAATGAGCAGTTCTTC. Encoded protein: CASSLGGDNPNEQFF.